A single sample gave rise to the 15 T cell receptor beta chains below, sequenced in a study of blood T cell repertoires in COVID-19. Profiled with immunoSEQ multiplex PCR; TCRdb holds only in-frame clones, not every one. The sample lists fewer than 300,000 clones, approximately 92% seen once, with 0.95% to 1.2% in the top ten. The specimen sequenced was PBMCs or T cells enriched from blood (not recorded which). These TCRs come from a woman aged 25 to 39 who had recovered from COVID-19.

The chain recombines TRBV5-1 with TRBJ1-6; tentatively, D is TRBD1 (6 bases). Trimming removed 4 bases at V and 4 bases at J, with 9 bases between. Looked up from germline, CDR1 is SGHRS and CDR2 is YFSETQ. CDR3 length: 14 residues. The CDR3 spells CASSKGQYNSPLHF. The DNA of the CDR3 is TGCGCCAGCAGCAAAGGACAGTATAATTCACCCCTCCACTTT. Together with reference TRBV5-1 and TRBJ1-6, the CDR3 gives the full variable domain: KAGVTQTPRYLIKTRGQQVTLSCSPISGHRSVSWYQQTPGQGLQFLFEYFSETQRNKGNFPGRFSGRQFSNSRSEMNVSTLELGDSALYLCASSKGQYNSPLHFGNGTRLTVT.

J is TRBJ2-1 and V is TRBV4-1, with TRBD2 matching over 14 bases. The CDR3 runs to 18 residues. With V trimmed by 2 bases and J by 8 bases, 11 bases remained unmatched. The germline V gene has CDR1 MGHRA and CDR2 YSYEKL. This CDR3 is CASSQFTEGLAGGYEQFF. The DNA for the CDR3 is TGCGCCAGCAGCCAATTTACGGAAGGACTAGCGGGAGGCTATGAGCAGTTCTTC.

This rearrangement joins TRBV5-4 to TRBJ1-2, with 9 nucleotides matching TRBD1. Germline V lookup: CDR1 SGHNT, CDR2 YYREEE (reference sequence). CDR3 size: 16 residues. V gave up 2 bases and J gave up 1 base; unmatched junction bases: 6. CDR3 residues: CASSLWGQGFNYGYTF. The CDR3 coding sequence is TGTGCCAGCAGCTTATGGGGACAGGGCTTTAACTATGGCTACACCTTC.

The chain has TRBV28 and TRBJ1-5; TRBD1 matches 7 bases. After removal of 6 bases from V and 3 bases from J, the junction contained 2 bases not matched to a gene. Germline V lookup: CDR1 MDHEN, CDR2 SYDVKM. This CDR3 is built from 13 residues. The CDR3 nucleotides are TGTGCCAGCAGGACAGGGAACAATCAGCCCCAGCATTTT. Amino acid sequence: CASRTGNNQPQHF.

This clone was counted once. V is TRBV3-1 (or the pseudogene TRBV3-2) and J is TRBJ2-1; 12 bases align to TRBD2. The CDR3 runs to 15 residues. Per the germline V gene, CDR1 is LGHDT and CDR2 is YNNKEL (reference sequence). Germline trimming cut 5 bases from V and 7 bases from J; bases unmatched to any gene: 6. CDR3 amino acids: CASSSSGRARNEQFF. Here the CDR3 DNA reads TGTGCCAGCAGCTCTAGCGGGAGGGCCAGAAATGAGCAGTTCTTC.

This chain links TRBV28 with TRBJ1-5, with D tentatively TRBD1 (6 bases). This CDR3 is 17 amino acids long. V gave up 3 bases and J gave up 3 bases, with 18 bases separating them. Looked up from germline, CDR1 is MDHEN and CDR2 is SYDVKM. Written as DNA, the CDR3 is TGTGCCAGCAGTTTCTGGGGGGGGCAGGGGAACAATCAGCCCCAGCATTTT. Translation: CASSFWGGQGNNQPQHF.

The chain combines TRBV28 with TRBJ1-4, with TRBD1 identical over 9 bases. This CDR3 contains 14 residues. The germline V gene encodes CDR1 MDHEN and CDR2 SYDVKM. V lost 6 bases and J lost 5; bases outside the gene matches: 4. The CDR3 region is CASRKTGGNEKLFF. The CDR3 bases are TGTGCCAGCAGGAAGACAGGGGGGAATGAAAAACTGTTTTTT.

V is TRBV19 and J is TRBJ2-5; 7 bases agree with TRBD2. From germline, CDR1 is LNHDA and CDR2 SQIVND (reference sequence). The CDR3 length is 12 residues. CDR3 bases: TGTGCTTCAAGGGGAGGGAGAGAGACCCAGTACTTC. Translated: CASRGGRETQYF.

The J gene is TRBJ1-6, the V gene TRBV5-6; D is unclear. Germline V lookup: CDR1 SGHDT, CDR2 YYEEEE. V was shortened by 0 bases and J by 4 bases, with 8 bases between the two germline ends. This CDR3 contains 15 residues. The DNA of the CDR3 is TGTGCCAGCAGCTTGGCCTCAGTTTATAATTCACCCCTCCACTTT. Protein product: CASSLASVYNSPLHF.

This chain joins TRBV30 and TRBJ1-3; TRBD1 is a possible D gene (5 bases). Germline loops: CDR1 GTSNPN, CDR2 SVGIG (reference sequence). This CDR3 is built from 15 residues. V gave up 0 bases and J gave up 4 bases, with 13 bases separating them. CDR3 loop: CAWSVLKGLGNTIYF. CDR3 in DNA: TGTGCCTGGAGTGTACTCAAGGGGCTCGGAAACACCATATATTTT.

The genes are TRBV4-3 and TRBJ2-1; 9 bases fit TRBD2. CDR1 is LGHNA and CDR2 is YSLEER in the germline V gene. CDR3 length equals 16 residues. The ends lost 4 bases at V and 4 bases at J; junction bases unmatched: 8. The CDR3 loop is CASSLGSSGAYNEQFF. In DNA form, the CDR3 reads TGCGCCAGCAGCCTCGGCTCTAGCGGGGCGTACAATGAGCAGTTCTTC.

The chain links TRBV30 to TRBJ1-6; D remains unclear. V was cut by 2 bases and J by 7 bases, with 6 bases left in between. The V gene's germline CDR1 is GTSNPN and CDR2 SVGIG (reference sequence). CDR3 length: 12 amino acids. CDR3 sequence reads: CAWSIRNSPLHF. Here the CDR3 DNA reads TGTGCCTGGAGTATCAGGAATTCACCCCTCCACTTT. Using reference TRBV30 and TRBJ1-6 for the parts outside the CDR3, the full variable domain is SQTIHQWPATLVQPVGSPLSLECTVEGTSNPNLYWYRQAAGRGLQLLFYSVGIGQISSEVPQNLSASRPQDRQFILSSKKLLLSDSGFYLCAWSIRNSPLHFGNGTRLTVT.

The chain joins TRBV18 to TRBJ1-1, with 8 bases lining up with TRBD1. The CDR3 extends over 15 amino acids. The germline gives CDR1 KGHSH, CDR2 LQKENI. V dropped 3 bases and J dropped 11; count of bases not matched to a gene: 14. Written as DNA, the CDR3 is TGTGCCAGCTCACCGCCTAGCGACAGGGGAGGAAACGCTTTCTTT. Translated: CASSPPSDRGGNAFF.

This clone occurred once. V is TRBV10-3 and J is TRBJ2-2; 8 nucleotides agree with TRBD1. This CDR3 is 14 amino acids long. CDR1 is ENHRY, CDR2 SYGVKD, per germline. The V segment lost 7 bases and the J segment 7 bases; nucleotides outside the gene matches: 8. CDR3 residues: CAITQDRAFGELFF. In DNA, the CDR3 is TGTGCCATCACTCAGGACAGGGCTTTCGGGGAGCTGTTTTTT.

This clone was picked up a small number of times. The chain's CDR3 is CASSLPSVEQFF. The DNA of the CDR3 is TGTGCCAGCAGTCTACCTAGCGTCGAGCAGTTCTTC. The chain carries TRBV28 and TRBJ2-1; possible D gene TRBD2, 6 bases. The V gene's germline CDR1 is MDHEN and CDR2 SYDVKM. Trimming cost V 5 bases and J 10 bases, with 12 bases left between them. This CDR3 is 12 amino acids long.